One sample yielded the 6 T cell receptor beta chains listed below, sequenced in a study of blood T cell repertoires in COVID-19. Profiling relied on immunoSEQ multiplex PCR, and the TCRdb table lists in-frame clones only, not all of them. The sample gives some 190,000 clones, around 76% of which show up once; around a sixth is in the top ten. The sample consisted of PBMCs or T cells enriched from blood (not recorded which). Receptor source: a woman in her fifties or sixties with acute COVID-19.

This chain connects TRBV18 to TRBJ2-3, with D uncertain. The CDR3 length is 14 residues. CDR1 is KGHSH and CDR2 is LQKENI in the germline V gene. Trimming removed 0 bases at V and 1 base at J, with 5 bases between. The CDR3 protein is CASSPPSGTDTQYF. The DNA of the CDR3 is TGTGCCAGCTCACCACCGTCTGGCACAGATACGCAGTATTTT.

This chain links TRBV4-2 with TRBJ2-5; TRBD1 is a possible D gene (5 bases). The ends were cut back, 0 bases at V and 5 bases at J, with 10 bases in the middle. The CDR3 spans 14 residues. Germline CDR1 LGHNA, CDR2 YNFKEQ. The CDR3 reads CASSQEGPYETQYF. The CDR3 coding sequence is TGTGCCAGCAGCCAAGAGGGGCCGTACGAGACCCAGTACTTC.

This chain connects TRBV27 to TRBJ1-1; D call uncertain. This CDR3 has 13 residues. V dropped 3 bases and J dropped 0 bases, with 5 bases sitting between them. Germline V CDR1 and CDR2: MNHEY, SMNVEV (reference sequence). The DNA for the CDR3 is TGTGCCAGCAGTTTCAGGATGAACACTGAAGCTTTCTTT. The encoded protein is CASSFRMNTEAFF.

The chain employs TRBV7-2 and TRBJ1-5; D remains ambiguous. Deletions cut 5 bases from V and 4 bases from J, with 6 bases between. The length of the CDR3 is 12 residues. Germline V gene data show CDR1 as SGHTA and CDR2 as FQGNSA. The CDR3 loop reads CASSRGNQPQHF. As DNA, the CDR3 is TGTGCCAGCAGCCGAGGAAATCAGCCCCAGCATTTT.

The J gene is TRBJ1-2, the V gene TRBV5-6; D is undetermined. This CDR3 is 13 amino acids long. V lost 2 bases and J 6 bases, leaving 11 bases between the germline ends. Germline lookup yields CDR1 SGHDT and CDR2 YYEEEE. The CDR3 loop is CASSFSYPNGYTF. Here the CDR3 DNA reads TGTGCCAGCAGCTTTTCCTATCCGAATGGCTACACCTTC.

The chain links TRBV28 to TRBJ1-2, with 8 bases aligning to TRBD1. The CDR3 is made up of 15 amino acids. With 0 bases clipped from V and 4 bases from J, the junction kept 4 bases outside the gene matches. The germline gives CDR1 MDHEN, CDR2 SYDVKM. The CDR3 DNA follows: TGTGCCAGCAGTTTATGGGCAGGGGGCCTCTATGGCTACACCTTC. This sequence encodes CASSLWAGGLYGYTF.